This T cell receptor beta chain was documented in a study of T cell responses to AZD1222 COVID-19 vaccine. Using immunoSEQ multiplex PCR, the repertoire was profiled, and TCRdb retains in-frame clones only, with some absent. The table lists 180,000 or so clones, about 91% of them singletons. Germline values: CDR1 SGHKS, CDR2 YYEKEE (reference sequence). V lost 2 bases and J lost 4, with 12 bases in between. The CDR3 totals 15 residues. As to this clone: What it binds is unknown.

Study-level results: The sample set comprised mostly white British donors with more females, and clonal diversity was possibly underestimated. Spike-wide coverage was observed for vaccine-associated CD4 TCRs, with dominant responses at 160-218 and 743-854.

The source was peripheral blood, collected 28 days after the second AZD1222 dose. This receptor was taken from an adult who received the AZD1222 COVID-19 vaccine. This chain uses TRBV5-5 with TRBJ2-2; no definite D call. In nucleotides, the CDR3 is TGTGCCAGCAGCTTTCGCCCCGAGATCACCGGGGAGCTGTTTTTT. Protein: CASSFRPEITGELFF.